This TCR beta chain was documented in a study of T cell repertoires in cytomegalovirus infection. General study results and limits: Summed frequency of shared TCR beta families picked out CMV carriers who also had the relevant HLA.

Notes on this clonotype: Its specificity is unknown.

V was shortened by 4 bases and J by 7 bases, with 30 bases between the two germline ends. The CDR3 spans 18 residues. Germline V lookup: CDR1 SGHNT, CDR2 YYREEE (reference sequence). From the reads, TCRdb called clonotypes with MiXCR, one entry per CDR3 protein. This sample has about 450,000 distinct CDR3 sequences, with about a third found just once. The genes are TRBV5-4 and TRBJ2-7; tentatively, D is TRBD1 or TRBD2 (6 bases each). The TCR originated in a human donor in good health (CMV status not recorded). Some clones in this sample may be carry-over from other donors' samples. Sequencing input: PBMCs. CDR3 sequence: CASSSKTPSDGGRLEQYF. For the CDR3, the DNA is TGTGCCAGCAGCAGCAAAACGCCCTCTGACGGGGGCCGTCTGGAGCAGTACTTC.